The 10 T cell receptor beta chains presented below share a single source sample, sequenced in a study of OX40 agonist ivuxolimab in advanced cancers. Here immunoSEQ multiplex PCR was the method, and the copy in TCRdb shows in-frame clones only, minus some. The top ten clones hold under 7.5% of a sample with some 83,000 clones, more than 70% of them seen once. The input for sequencing was CD4+ or CD8+ T cells sorted from blood, taken in a trial of the OX40 agonist ivuxolimab. These receptors were obtained from an adult with an advanced solid tumor such as melanoma, head and neck, liver or kidney cancer.

This chain connects TRBV6-1 to TRBJ2-7; 7 bases line up with TRBD1. V lost 11 bases, J lost 4 bases, and 14 bases stayed unmatched. The CDR3 runs to 14 residues. The V gene's germline CDR1 is MNHNS and CDR2 SASEGT. CDR3 in amino acids: CASAVDRRFYEQYF. The CDR3 nucleotides read TGTGCCTCTGCCGTGGACAGGAGATTTTACGAGCAGTACTTC.

This chain links TRBV9 with TRBJ2-2; 7 nucleotides agree with TRBD1. With 0 bases clipped from V and 0 bases from J, the junction kept 8 bases outside the gene matches. Germline V gene data show CDR1 as SGDLS and CDR2 as YYNGEE. The CDR3 runs to 18 residues. The DNA of the CDR3 is TGTGCCAGCAGCGTAGCGCTAGGGGGCTTCACGAACACCGGGGAGCTGTTTTTT. It codes for CASSVALGGFTNTGELFF.

The CDR3 loop reads CASSFTDEQFF. CDR3 in DNA: TGTGCCAGCAGCTTTACGGATGAGCAGTTCTTC. The chain has TRBV11-2 and TRBJ2-1; D not resolved. CDR1 is SGHAT, CDR2 FQNNGV, per germline. The CDR3 sequence is 11 residues long. Trimming took off 3 bases at V and 8 bases at J, with 5 bases between the two ends. Complete variable domain (other parts from reference TRBV11-2 and TRBJ2-1): EAGVAQSPRYKIIEKRQSVAFWCNPISGHATLYWYQQILGQGPKLLIQFQNNGVVDDSQLPKDRFSAERLKGVDSTLKIQPAKLEDSAVYLCASSFTDEQFFGPGTRLTVL.

The chain employs TRBV5-5 and TRBJ1-2; D not certain. Germline V gene data show CDR1 as SGHKS and CDR2 as YYEKEE (reference sequence). V gave up 1 base and J gave up 5 bases, with 9 bases separating them. The CDR3 sequence is 13 residues long. The CDR3 protein is CASSLYGVYGYTF. The CDR3 nucleotides are TGTGCCAGCAGCTTGTATGGGGTGTATGGCTACACCTTC.

The sample holds one count of this clone. The rearrangement uses TRBV18 and TRBJ2-1; TRBD1 agrees at 7 bases. Trimming at V came to 6 bases and at J to 9 bases, leaving 8 bases not matched to a gene. CDR3 length: 13 residues. Germline V gene sequence: CDR1 KGHSH, CDR2 LQKENI. CDR3: CASSPAGDSEQFF. CDR3 DNA sequence: TGTGCCAGCTCCCCGGCAGGGGACAGTGAGCAGTTCTTC.

The chain's CDR3 is CASRPFRRSYEQYF. DNA for the CDR3: TGCGCCAGCCGCCCATTCCGGAGGTCCTACGAGCAGTACTTC. The rearrangement links TRBV23-1 to TRBJ2-5; D perhaps matches TRBD2 (5 bases). The DNA end favors TRBJ2-7, so the J call may be wrong. TRBV23-1 falls under the ORF class, with uncertain function. This CDR3 is built from 14 residues.

V usage is TRBV19 and J usage is TRBJ2-7, with 9 positions matching TRBD1. J was trimmed by 4 bases and V by 4 bases; bases with no gene match: 5. This CDR3 region has 14 residues. Germline CDR1 LNHDA, CDR2 SQIVND (reference sequence). CDR3 DNA: TGTGCCAGTAGTACTTTGACAGGGGGTTACGAGCAGTACTTC. This encodes CASSTLTGGYEQYF.

This chain connects TRBV21-1 to TRBJ1-1; the D segment call TRBD1 is taken from the table without a DNA check. TRBV21-1 is listed as a pseudogene. This CDR3 region has 17 residues. For the CDR3, the DNA is TGTGCCAGCACCCCCCGGACAGCTACTGATATTCACTGGAAAGCTTTCTTT. Translated: CASTPRTATDIHWKAFF.

As DNA, the CDR3 is TGTGCCAGCAGTGACCTGACCCTTGATGGCTACACCTTC. Its translation is CASSDLTLDGYTF. The chain has TRBV6-1 and TRBJ1-2; D gene ambiguous. CDR1 and CDR2 from the germline V gene are MNHNS and SASEGT. The CDR3 runs 13 residues. Trimming stripped 3 bases from V and 6 bases from J, with 11 bases between.

The sample holds one count of this clone. The CDR3 nucleotides read TGTGCCAGCAGTCGAGACAGGGAGACTGAAGCTTTCTTT. This sequence encodes CASSRDRETEAFF. The rearrangement links TRBV5-4 to TRBJ1-1, with 7 bases that match TRBD1. The germline CDR1 and CDR2 sequences are SGHNT and YYREEE (reference sequence). The V segment lost 5 bases and the J segment 5 bases; nucleotides outside the gene matches: 6. The CDR3 loop spans 13 amino acids.